This T cell receptor beta chain was documented in a study of T cell repertoires in cytomegalovirus infection. Background on the study: Matching HLA type and CMV infection were both indicated by public TCR beta signatures.

Many counts were recorded for this clonotype. Its specificity is not known. MiXCR, applied by TCRdb to the reads, yields one record per CDR3 protein. Found here are a few hundred thousand distinct CDR3 sequences, over 15% of them singletons; the top ten hold roughly 50%. Overall study results and limits: Summed public TCR beta family frequency identified CMV carriers bearing the relevant HLA. CMV-specific TCR beta clonotypes restricted by HLA-C were the ones dominating the ex vivo response.

This CDR3 has 19 amino acids. The junction had 10 bases not matched to a gene; V was cut back by 2 bases and J by 0 bases. Per the germline V gene, CDR1 is SGHVS and CDR2 is FNYEAQ. The chain has TRBV7-6 and TRBJ2-1; TRBD2 matches 10 bases. Sample: CD8+ T cells from PBMCs. The sequence was collected from a human donor in good health (CMV status not recorded). Some clones in this sample may be carry-over from other donors' samples. CDR3 nucleotides: TGTGCCAGCAGCTTATGGTGGCTAGCGGGGGACAGCTCCTACAATGAGCAGTTCTTC. Residues: CASSLWWLAGDSSYNEQFF.